This T cell receptor beta chain was identified during a study of identical twins. Whole-study results and caveats: Compared with models, monozygotic twins showed more out-of-frame TCR alpha sharing.

TCRdb re-derived calls from the 5' RACE reads in MiXCR, one entry per CDR3 protein. This table holds 640,000 or so distinct CDR3 sequences, 5.5% to 7.5% found once. The V gene end was trimmed by 6 bases and the J gene end by 0 bases; junction bases not matched to a gene: 7. CDR3 length: 15 amino acids. Germline V lookup: CDR1 DFQATT, CDR2 SNEGSKA (reference sequence). With regard to this clonotype: The antigen is not known.

The chain employs TRBV20-1 and TRBJ2-3, with 9 bases aligning to TRBD2. The TCR originated in a man between 18 and 29 years old in good health. The sequenced material came from naive T cells sorted from blood. The DNA for the CDR3 is TGCAGTGCGGACCAAGCGGGGGGAAGCACAGATACGCAGTATTTT. It specifies CSADQAGGSTDTQYF.